What follows are 9 T cell receptor beta chains derived from one specimen sequenced in a study of graft-versus-host responses after intestinal transplantation. Clones were read by immunoSEQ multiplex PCR, and TCRdb kept only the in-frame ones, dropping some. The profile shows 5,100 or so clones, around 27% of them singletons. Plated together were roughly 200,000 CFSE-labeled responder cells and roughly 200,000 irradiated, violet-dye-labeled stimulator cells. The sample was alloreactive CD8+ T cells from a mixed lymphocyte reaction culture, taken before intestinal transplant. Subset given: CFSE-low proliferating T cells sorted from approximately 6-day pre-transplant mixed lymphocyte reaction (GvH or HvG direction). Receptor source: a human patient who received an intestinal transplant.

This clone came up a few times. The chain joins TRBV27 to TRBJ2-5, with 9 bases aligning to TRBD1. After removal of 4 bases from V and 4 bases from J, the junction contained 4 bases not matched to a gene. This CDR3 comprises 14 residues. CDR1 MNHEY and CDR2 SMNVEV come from the germline V gene (reference sequence). The CDR3, as DNA: TGTGCCAGCAGTTACGGGACAGGGTCAGAGACCCAGTACTTC. It translates to CASSYGTGSETQYF.

The sample holds one count of this clone. The chain is built from TRBV7-9 and TRBJ2-1; D may be TRBD1 or TRBD2 (6 bases each). Per germline, CDR1 SEHNR and CDR2 FQNEAQ (reference sequence). With 8 bases removed from V and 8 bases from J, the gap between germline ends came to 28 bases. CDR3 size: 17 residues. CDR3 nucleotides: TGTGCCAGCTCCGAGGTGGGGGGCGCATATTATCGCTATGAGCAGTTCTTC. It specifies CASSEVGGAYYRYEQFF.

The chain uses TRBV5-8 and TRBJ1-3; no clear D gene. CDR3 size: 16 residues. Germline V gives CDR1 SGHTS, CDR2 YDEGEE. The V end lost 1 base, the J end lost 0 bases, and 11 bases lay between the germline ends. CDR3: CASSLIGQFSGNTIYF. In DNA form, the CDR3 reads TGTGCCAGCAGCTTGATTGGGCAGTTCTCTGGAAACACCATATATTTT.

The rearrangement links TRBV2 to TRBJ1-6, with a tentative D call TRBD1 (5 bases). Germline CDR1 SNHLY, CDR2 FYNNEI. The length of the CDR3 is 13 residues. V dropped 0 bases and J dropped 9 bases, with 6 bases sitting between them. This CDR3 reads CASSEARGSPLHF. The CDR3, as DNA: TGTGCCAGCAGTGAAGCAAGGGGTTCACCCCTCCACTTT.

The chain employs TRBV9 and TRBJ1-5, with D unresolved. The CDR3 runs 14 residues. Per germline, CDR1 SGDLS and CDR2 YYNGEE. The V end lost 4 bases, the J end lost 2 bases, and 10 bases lay between the germline ends. CDR3 region: CASSYGSGNQPQHF. CDR3 in DNA: TGTGCCAGCAGCTATGGCAGCGGCAATCAGCCCCAGCATTTT.

V gene TRBV15 combines with J gene TRBJ2-1; the D is unclear. Deletions cut 2 bases from V and 5 bases from J, with 16 bases between. The CDR3 contains 16 residues. Germline CDR1 and CDR2: LNHNV and YYDKDF (reference sequence). CDR3 DNA sequence: TGTGCCACCAGCAGATCCCCGGGCCTCGCGGACAATGAGCAGTTCTTC. Its protein product is CATSRSPGLADNEQFF.

The rearrangement uses TRBV28 and TRBJ2-3; 9 bases are a match to TRBD2. The V gene end was trimmed by 6 bases and the J gene end by 4 bases; junction bases not matched to a gene: 5. This CDR3 is built from 14 residues. Germline lookup yields CDR1 MDHEN and CDR2 SYDVKM. Written as DNA, the CDR3 is TGTGCCAGCAGATTTAGCGGGAGCCCAGATACGCAGTATTTT. This gives the protein CASRFSGSPDTQYF.

Comment on this clone: It may be a read error: a sequence one base away is much more abundant. Within the sample, other DNA sequences also encode this same CDR3. The chain combines TRBV6-5 with TRBJ2-7, with 7 bases lining up with TRBD2. Germline V gene sequence: CDR1 MNHEY, CDR2 SVGAGI. The CDR3 loop spans 14 amino acids. The chain's CDR3 is CASSYSASGYEQYF. CDR3 coding DNA: TGTGCGAGCAGTTACAGTGCTAGCGGTTACGAGCAGTACTTC.

This clone counts as large. This chain uses TRBV18 with TRBJ2-7; D is perhaps TRBD1 (6 bases). The V end lost 6 bases, the J end lost 3 bases, and 12 bases lay between the germline ends. The CDR3 extends over 13 amino acids. Germline assignment: CDR1 KGHSH and CDR2 LQKENI. DNA of the CDR3: TGTGCCAGCTCGGGGGCGGAAGACTACGAGCAGTACTTC. Its translation is CASSGAEDYEQYF.